The rows below give T cell receptor beta chains drawn from one sample of a study of Graves' ophthalmopathy and Graves' hyperthyroidism. TCRdb independently ran MiXCR on the multiplex PCR reads; one entry per CDR3 protein. Of around 1.1 million distinct CDR3 sequences listed, about 36% were seen once; the top ten hold 11%. Material: peripheral blood or thyroid tissue (not recorded which). The receptors come from an adult man with Graves' hyperthyroidism. Each CDR3 is given with its conserved first and last residue. Fields, in order: V gene, D gene, J gene, clone size, CDR3 DNA, CDR3 protein. D genes are given only for firm matches. Part of the rows lack a size; the others show once, few, many or a class for expanded clones.

TRBV10-2,-,TRBJ2-7,-,TGTGCCAGCAGCCACCTAGACAGACACTACGAGCAGTACTTC,CASSHLDRHYEQYF
TRBV20-1,-,TRBJ1-1,-,TGCAGTGCTAGCTCCCAACCGGGACTGAACACTGAAGCTTTCTTT,CSASSQPGLNTEAFF
TRBV4-2,-,TRBJ2-7,-,TGTGCCAGCAGCCAAGAGTACACCTACGAGCAGTACTTC,CASSQEYTYEQYF
TRBV2,-,TRBJ2-7,few,TGTGCCAGCAACGGGGTGGCGGGCGAGCAGTACTTC,CASNGVAGEQYF
TRBV3-1,-,TRBJ2-6,once,TGTGCCAGCAGCCAGACGGGAGTTTCTGGGGCCAACGTCCTGACTTTC,CASSQTGVSGANVLTF
TRBV29-1,-,TRBJ2-1,-,TGCAGCGTTCGGGACACCAATGAGCAGTTCTTC,CSVRDTNEQFF
TRBV14,TRBD1,TRBJ1-5,-,TGTGCCAGCAGTGGACAGGGGGCGGTTCAGCCCCAGCATTTT,CASSGQGAVQPQHF
TRBV7-6,TRBD1,TRBJ1-5,many,TGTGCCAGCAGTCAGACAGGGGGCTTTTATCAGCCCCAGCATTTT,CASSQTGGFYQPQHF
TRBV7-9,-,TRBJ2-5,-,TGCGCCAGCAGCTTCCCCCCCCAACGGACGTACCAAGAGACCCAGTACTTC,CASSFPPQRTYQETQYF
TRBV7-2,TRBD1,TRBJ2-7,-,TGTGCCAGCAGCCAGCACGGGACAGGGAGCGAGCAGTACTTC,CASSQHGTGSEQYF
TRBV15,-,TRBJ2-3,-,TGTGCCACCAGCAGAGAGCTTCCCCCTAGCACAGATACGCAGTATTTT,CATSRELPPSTDTQYF
TRBV6-5,TRBD1,TRBJ2-7,-,TGTGCCAGCAGGGACAGGGACAACGAGCAGTACTTC,CASRDRDNEQYF
TRBV7-9,TRBD1,TRBJ2-2,-,TGTGCCAGCAGCTTAAGGGACAGGGGGCGTTGGACCGGGGAGCTGTTTTTT,CASSLRDRGRWTGELFF
TRBV6-5,-,TRBJ2-7,many,TGTGCCAGCAGTTACAAGGACTACGAGCAGTACTTC,CASSYKDYEQYF
TRBV29-1,-,TRBJ2-5,-,TGCAGCGTTGATGGGGGTATAAAGACCCAGTACTTC,CSVDGGIKTQYF